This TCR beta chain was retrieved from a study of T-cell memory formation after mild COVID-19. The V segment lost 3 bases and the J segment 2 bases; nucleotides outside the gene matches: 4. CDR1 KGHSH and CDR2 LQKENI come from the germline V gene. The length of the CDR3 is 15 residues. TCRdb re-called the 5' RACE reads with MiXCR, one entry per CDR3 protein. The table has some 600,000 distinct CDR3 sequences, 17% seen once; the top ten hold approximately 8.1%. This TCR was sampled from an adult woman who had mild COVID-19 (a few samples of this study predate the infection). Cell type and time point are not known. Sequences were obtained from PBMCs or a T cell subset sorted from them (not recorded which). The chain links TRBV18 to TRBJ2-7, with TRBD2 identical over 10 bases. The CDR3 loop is CASSPASGGPYEQYF. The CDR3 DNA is TGTGCCAGCTCACCGGCTAGCGGGGGCCCCTACGAGCAGTACTTC.